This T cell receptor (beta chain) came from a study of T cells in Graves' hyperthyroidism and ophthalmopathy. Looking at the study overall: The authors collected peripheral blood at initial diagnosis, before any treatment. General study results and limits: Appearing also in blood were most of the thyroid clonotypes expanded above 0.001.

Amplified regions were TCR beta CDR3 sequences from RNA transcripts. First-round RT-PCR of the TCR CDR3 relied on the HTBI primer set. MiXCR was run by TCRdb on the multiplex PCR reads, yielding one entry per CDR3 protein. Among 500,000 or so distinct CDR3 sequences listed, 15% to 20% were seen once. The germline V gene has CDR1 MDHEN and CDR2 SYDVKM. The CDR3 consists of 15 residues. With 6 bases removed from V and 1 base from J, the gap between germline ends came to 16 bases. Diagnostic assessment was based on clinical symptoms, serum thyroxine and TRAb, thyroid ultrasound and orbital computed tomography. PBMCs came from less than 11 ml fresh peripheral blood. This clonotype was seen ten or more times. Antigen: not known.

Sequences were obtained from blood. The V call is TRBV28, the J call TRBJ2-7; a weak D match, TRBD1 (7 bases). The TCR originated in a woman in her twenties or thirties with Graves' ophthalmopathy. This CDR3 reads CASSLKTGRSYEQYF. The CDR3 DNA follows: TGTGCCAGCAGCCTAAAGACAGGGAGGTCCTACGAGCAGTACTTC.